This T cell receptor (beta chain) was obtained from a study of CD8 T cells in ankylosing spondylitis. For this clonotype: What it recognizes is unknown.

General study results and limits: Among TCR beta sequences, a motif of several highly homologous variants appeared characteristic of ankylosing spondylitis blood. Disease-linked clones had a CD8+ phenotype and relatively low frequency in peripheral blood.

Library preparation for TCR beta used quantitative 5'-RACE with molecular barcodes. TCRdb called the 5' RACE reads again in MiXCR, with one record for every CDR3 protein. The sample records fewer than 450,000 distinct CDR3 sequences, 17% being singletons. The sequenced sample consisted of blood, either unsorted or a sorted T cell fraction (not recorded which). The origin of this receptor is a male donor with ankylosing spondylitis.

The CDR3 loop reads CASRWGSGGNNEQFF. CDR3 bases: TGTGCCAGCAGGTGGGGTAGCGGGGGGAACAATGAGCAGTTCTTC. The chain combines TRBV6-1 with TRBJ2-1; TRBD2 agrees at 10 bases. The length of the CDR3 is 15 residues. Germline V CDR1 and CDR2: MNHNS, SASEGT. The V segment lost 6 bases and the J segment 5 bases; nucleotides outside the gene matches: 7.